The TCR beta chain described here comes from a study of blood T cell repertoires in COVID-19. For the study at large: T cells, B-cell-depleted T cells, or PBMCs provided the cDNA or gDNA that served as material.

From germline, CDR1 is SGHRS and CDR2 YFSETQ. The CDR3 consists of 15 residues. The V segment lost 0 bases and the J segment 4 bases; nucleotides outside the gene matches: 2. The protocol was immunoSEQ multiplex PCR, while the TCRdb copy is restricted to in-frame clones and leaves out a portion. This sample yields about 54,000 clones, of which roughly 88% are seen a single time; 3.5% belongs to the top ten. This TCR derives from a human donor in a cohort sampled during active COVID-19. Sequencing was done on a sample of peripheral blood. The J gene is TRBJ1-1, the V gene TRBV5-1, with 11 positions matching TRBD1. Written as DNA, the CDR3 is TGCGCCAGCAGCTTGGAGGGGACAGGGGGCACTGAAGCTTTCTTT. Translated: CASSLEGTGGTEAFF. Full variable domain (rest looked up from reference TRBV5-1 and TRBJ1-1): KAGVTQTPRYLIKTRGQQVTLSCSPISGHRSVSWYQQTPGQGLQFLFEYFSETQRNKGNFPGRFSGRQFSNSRSEMNVSTLELGDSALYLCASSLEGTGGTEAFFGQGTRLTVV.